Shown below are 18 T cell receptor beta chains from a single sample sequenced in a study of post-analysis software for immune sequencing data. Study-wide findings and caveats: In patients, roughly five TRBV segments were more frequent than in controls, with TRBV5-6, TRBV5-1 and TRBV20-1 among them.

Sequencing libraries made from TCR beta cDNA carried unique molecular identifiers. Via MiXCR, TCRdb re-called the PCR reads, giving one row per CDR3 protein. The table shows over 700,000 distinct CDR3 sequences, with about 32% occurring only once. No antigen has been identified for these receptors. Sequencing was done on a sample of blood. The source of these receptors is a girl aged 10 to 17 with multiple sclerosis.

V is TRBV10-3 and J is TRBJ2-7; 10 bases agree with TRBD1. Per the germline V gene, CDR1 is ENHRY and CDR2 is SYGVKD. The CDR3 spans 13 residues. V lost 8 bases, J lost 0 bases, and 1 base stayed unmatched. The chain's CDR3 is CAIRDRGSYEQYF. The CDR3, as DNA: TGTGCCATCCGGGACAGGGGCTCCTACGAGCAGTACTTC.

This clonotype has at least ten counts. This rearrangement joins TRBV6-1 to TRBJ2-3, with D perhaps matching TRBD1 (5 bases). The CDR3 runs 17 residues. Germline loops: CDR1 MNHNS, CDR2 SASEGT. The germline V and J ends were trimmed by 6 bases and 1 base, with 20 bases remaining between them. The CDR3 DNA sequence: TGTGCCAGCAGCCCTCATCAGGGTTTTGGGGGCACAGATACGCAGTATTTT. Amino acids: CASSPHQGFGGTDTQYF.

This chain links TRBV27 with TRBJ1-5; the match to TRBD1 covers 8 bases. CDR1 and CDR2 (germline): MNHEY, SMNVEV (reference sequence). The V and J ends lost 3 bases and 0 bases, in that order; junction bases with no gene match: 19. CDR3 size: 21 residues. The CDR3 bases are TGTGCCAGCAGTTTTGGCAGGGGGCGCTTCCGGGGACCATATAGCAATCAGCCCCAGCATTTT. Protein product: CASSFGRGRFRGPYSNQPQHF.

This clonotype has only a few counts. The rearrangement uses TRBV20-1 and TRBJ1-6; D gene unclear. CDR1 is DFQATT and CDR2 is SNEGSKA in the germline V gene (reference sequence). The ends were cut back, 5 bases at V and 0 bases at J, with 8 bases in the middle. The CDR3 contains 14 residues. The CDR3 sequence is CSAPQSSYNSPLHF. The DNA for the CDR3 is TGCAGTGCTCCTCAGAGCTCCTATAATTCACCCCTCCACTTT.

This clonotype came up once. The rearrangement joins TRBV5-6 to TRBJ1-3; D not certain. Trimming took 4 bases from V and 3 from J, leaving 20 bases between them. CDR1 is SGHDT and CDR2 is YYEEEE in the germline V gene. The CDR3 contains 17 residues. The CDR3 region has the DNA TGTGCCAGCAGCCAGGTCCACGCCCGGACGATTGGAAACACCATATATTTT. It is translated as CASSQVHARTIGNTIYF.

The chain recombines TRBV9 with TRBJ2-1, with TRBD1 as a possible D gene (5 bases). Trimming left V 0 bases short and J 8 bases short, with 12 bases between. This CDR3 is built from 14 residues. CDR1 and CDR2 (germline): SGDLS, YYNGEE. CDR3 amino acids: CASSVAGRVHEQFF. The CDR3 DNA sequence: TGTGCCAGCAGCGTAGCGGGCAGGGTGCATGAGCAGTTCTTC.

This clonotype appeared a few times. At one end, the junction sequence differs from germline, possibly due to a read error. This chain connects TRBV19 to TRBJ2-5; 7 bases are a match to TRBD1. The CDR3 is made up of 14 amino acids. Looked up from germline, CDR1 is LNHDA and CDR2 is SQIVND (reference sequence). As DNA, the CDR3 is TGTGCCAGTAGTCCGGGGACAGAGGCAGAGGCCCAGTACTTC. Amino acid sequence: CASSPGTEAEAQYF.

This chain uses TRBV12-3 or TRBV12-4 with TRBJ1-5; tentative D call: TRBD1 (5 bases). This CDR3 contains 15 residues. V was shortened by 4 bases and J by 7 bases, with 17 bases between the two germline ends. The CDR3, as DNA: TGTGCCAGCAGTTACGAGGGGAGGGGCGGCCAGCCCCAGCATTTT. This gives the protein CASSYEGRGGQPQHF.

The chain couples TRBV12-3 or TRBV12-4 to TRBJ2-5; D is uncertain. Trimming cost V 5 bases and J 2 bases, with 9 bases left between them. This CDR3 spans 13 amino acids. DNA for the CDR3: TGTGCCAGCAGTCTGAGGATGCAAGAGACCCAGTACTTC. Its translation: CASSLRMQETQYF.

This clonotype appeared a few times. The genes are TRBV7-2 and TRBJ2-6; D not resolved. Germline values: CDR1 SGHTA, CDR2 FQGNSA. The CDR3 length is 16 residues. Trimming took off 5 bases at V and 2 bases at J, with 13 bases between the two ends. The chain's CDR3 is CASSPRVGAGANVLTF. The CDR3 nucleotides are TGTGCCAGCAGCCCCAGAGTTGGTGCTGGGGCCAACGTCCTGACTTTC.

This clonotype occurred a few times. This chain connects TRBV12-3 or TRBV12-4 to TRBJ1-5; 8 bases align to TRBD1. This CDR3 spans 16 amino acids. Trimming cost V 7 bases and J 1 base; bases outside gene matches: 9. CDR3 coding DNA: TGTGCCAGCAACTCGGACAGGGCCCCGAGCAATCAGCCCCAGCATTTT. Amino acids: CASNSDRAPSNQPQHF.

This clonotype was counted between two and nine times. V usage is TRBV20-1 and J usage is TRBJ2-1; weak D call: TRBD1 (6 bases). The CDR3 is 14 amino acids. Looked up from germline, CDR1 is DFQATT and CDR2 is SNEGSKA (reference sequence). Trimming took off 3 bases at V and 7 bases at J, with 16 bases between the two ends. CDR3 coding DNA: TGCAGTGCTAGTTTGCCAGGGGATGAAAATGAGCAGTTCTTC. It is translated as CSASLPGDENEQFF.

This clonotype was detected a few times. V usage is TRBV7-2 and J usage is TRBJ1-1; 8 nucleotides align to TRBD1. The trim removed 5 bases at V and 0 bases at J, leaving 5 bases unmatched. Germline V gene lookup returns CDR1 SGHTA and CDR2 FQGNSA. The CDR3 sequence is 15 residues long. The CDR3 spells CASSPPTGVNTEAFF. CDR3 in DNA: TGTGCCAGCAGCCCGCCGACAGGGGTGAACACTGAAGCTTTCTTT.

Only a few counts were recorded for this clonotype. The J gene is TRBJ2-7, the V gene TRBV6-1, with D possibly being TRBD1 or TRBD2 (5 bases each). The CDR3 consists of 18 residues. The germline gives CDR1 MNHNS, CDR2 SASEGT. V lost 5 bases to trimming and J lost 2 bases, with 25 bases between them. The CDR3 nucleotides read TGTGCCAGCAGTAGCCGGGACGGTCTCCGGGGAATGCCCTACGAGCAGTACTTC. The encoded protein is CASSSRDGLRGMPYEQYF.

This chain connects TRBV20-1 to TRBJ2-7; the match to TRBD2 covers 8 bases. The CDR3 sequence is 15 residues long. Trimming at V came to 3 bases and at J to 2 bases, leaving 9 bases not matched to a gene. The germline V gene has CDR1 DFQATT and CDR2 SNEGSKA (reference sequence). The CDR3: CSARDFGGRTYEQYF. The CDR3 nucleotides read TGCAGTGCTAGGGACTTCGGCGGGAGGACCTACGAGCAGTACTTC.

This clonotype turned up a few times. The J gene is TRBJ2-1, the V gene TRBV9; TRBD1 is a possible D gene (6 bases). CDR3 size: 16 residues. Trimming took off 3 bases at V and 6 bases at J, with 19 bases between the two ends. Germline V CDR1 and CDR2: SGDLS, YYNGEE. The CDR3 loop is CASSAATTGQRNEQFF. CDR3 nucleotide sequence: TGTGCCAGCAGCGCCGCTACTACGGGACAACGCAATGAGCAGTTCTTC.

Here the CDR3 reads CSAREDTGNTIYF. CDR3 nucleotides: TGCAGTGCTAGAGAAGATACTGGAAACACCATATATTTT. V usage is TRBV20-1 and J usage is TRBJ1-3; D unresolved. Germline loops: CDR1 DFQATT, CDR2 SNEGSKA (reference sequence). V was clipped by 0 bases and J by 2 bases, with 5 bases between them. The CDR3 has 13 residues.

The V gene is TRBV9, the J gene TRBJ1-1; TRBD1 is a possible D gene (5 bases). Germline lookup yields CDR1 SGDLS and CDR2 YYNGEE. V shed 3 bases and J shed 5 bases, with 11 bases lying between them. The CDR3 has 13 amino acids. In nucleotides, the CDR3 is TGTGCCAGCAGCGGAACGGAGGGGACTGAAGCTTTCTTT. It codes for CASSGTEGTEAFF.